This T cell receptor beta chain was documented in a study of cytomegalovirus exposure and HLA in healthy donors. The study's findings and limits: For most subjects, TCR beta sequences were reported to predict HLA-A and HLA-B alleles with accuracy. A later analysis showed HLA-associated TCR beta chains outstripping equally common others in clonal expansion.

The PCR used 60 Vbeta and 13 Jbeta primers. Sequenced by immunoSEQ multiplex PCR; TCRdb stores in-frame clones only, minus some. The sample lists about 200,000 clones, approximately 85% occurring once. Of note for this clone: Antigen specificity is unknown.

There are 14 residues in the CDR3. Germline CDR1 LNHDA, CDR2 SQIVND (reference sequence). J was trimmed by 4 bases and V by 5 bases; bases with no gene match: 7. This receptor was obtained from a woman in her thirties or forties in good health and CMV-seronegative. Source material: PBMCs. The V gene is TRBV19, the J gene TRBJ1-2, with 7 positions matching TRBD1. As DNA, the CDR3 is TGTGCCAGTAGTCCCCGGGACAGATCCTATGGCTACACCTTC. This codes for CASSPRDRSYGYTF.